This record concerns one T cell receptor (beta chain) sequence. Its antigen is not identified. This CDR3 region has 12 residues. Germline V CDR1 and CDR2: LNHDA, SQIVND (reference sequence). Trimming cost V 4 bases and J 8 bases, with 9 bases left between them. These data belong to a study of a mutant IDH1 vaccine in newly diagnosed glioma. Study background: Patients under treatment included about 62% males and 37.5% females and had a mean age of approximately 43 years. Antecedent treatment encompassed radiotherapy, temozolomide, or their combination; the majority received both.

Study-level findings and limits: Pseudoprogression appeared independent of alterations in top peripheral clonotypes.

Time point given: week 23, last vaccination. The study gave 300 ug of mutant IDH1 20-mer peptide per vaccine dose, with topical imiquimod. Measured with immunoSEQ multiplex PCR; TCRdb has only the in-frame clones, and not every one. Of over 35,000 clones listed, around 84% are singletons. This clonotype was sampled from a woman aged 18-35 years with glioma. Some clones in this sample may be carry-over from other donors' samples. The rearrangement uses TRBV19 and TRBJ2-1, with D possibly TRBD1 on 5 matching bases. This specimen consisted of PBMCs, obtained from a glioma patient whose treatment included an IDH1 peptide vaccine. DNA of the CDR3: TGTGCCAGTAGTAGGGGCTCTCATGAGCAGTTCTTC. This codes for CASSRGSHEQFF.